These 12 T cell receptor beta chains originate from one sample sequenced in a study of OX40 agonist ivuxolimab in advanced cancers. Profiling relied on immunoSEQ multiplex PCR, and the TCRdb table lists in-frame clones only, not all of them. Here the sample spans around 90,000 clones, around 89% being singletons. The sample in question was CD4+ or CD8+ T cells sorted from blood, obtained in a trial of the OX40 agonist ivuxolimab. The receptors derive from an adult with an advanced solid tumor such as melanoma, head and neck, liver or kidney cancer.

The V gene is TRBV7-2, the J gene TRBJ2-3; 13 bases line up with TRBD2. Unmatched junction bases numbered 1, after V lost 1 base and J lost 6 bases. This CDR3 region has 15 residues. The germline CDR1 and CDR2 sequences are SGHTA and FQGNSA. CDR3 amino acids: CASSLETSGRDTQYF. CDR3 bases: TGTGCCAGCAGCTTAGAGACTAGCGGGAGGGATACGCAGTATTTT.

This chain connects TRBV2 to TRBJ2-7; tentatively, D is TRBD1 (6 bases). Germline V CDR1 and CDR2: SNHLY, FYNNEI. This CDR3 has 13 amino acids. The V and J ends lost 6 bases and 5 bases respectively, with 14 bases between them. The CDR3 DNA sequence: TGTGCCAGCAGGGACAGTGGCACAAACGAGCAGTACTTC. This gives the protein CASRDSGTNEQYF.

The gene calls are TRBV7-2 and TRBJ1-6, with a possible D match to TRBD1 (5 bases). Trimming took 5 bases from V and 5 from J, leaving 13 bases between them. The CDR3 covers 15 residues. Germline CDR1 reads SGHTA; CDR2 reads FQGNSA. This CDR3 reads CASSPAGGHNSPLHF. CDR3 DNA: TGTGCCAGCAGCCCTGCCGGGGGACATAATTCACCCCTCCACTTT. The complete variable domain, with remaining parts taken from reference TRBV7-2 and TRBJ1-6, reads GAGVSQSPSNKVTEKGKDVELRCDPISGHTALYWYRQSLGQGLEFLIYFQGNSAPDKSGLPSDRFSAERTGGSVSTLTIQRTQQEDSAVYLCASSPAGGHNSPLHFGNGTRLTVT.

The chain links TRBV9 to TRBJ1-5; D may be TRBD1 (6 bases). Trimming pared 0 bases from V and 5 bases from J, leaving 9 bases between. CDR3 length equals 14 residues. Germline assignment: CDR1 SGDLS and CDR2 YYNGEE. In nucleotides, the CDR3 is TGTGCCAGCAGCGTAGGGCAGGGGTATCAGCCCCAGCATTTT. It specifies CASSVGQGYQPQHF.

This chain links TRBV10-1 with TRBJ2-2, with D uncertain. CDR3 length: 13 amino acids. Trimming removed 6 bases from V and 2 bases from J, with 7 bases in between. Per germline, CDR1 WNHNN and CDR2 SYGVQD (reference sequence). The CDR3 DNA sequence: TGCGCCAGCAGGGACGCAAACACCGGGGAGCTGTTTTTT. This encodes CASRDANTGELFF.

The rearrangement uses TRBV7-8 and TRBJ2-1; D might be TRBD1 or TRBD2, each matching 5 bases. V lost 1 base, J lost 3 bases, and 10 bases lay in between. There are 15 residues in the CDR3. The germline V gene has CDR1 SGHVS and CDR2 FQNEAQ. The CDR3 reads CASSLGGALYNEQFF. The CDR3 bases are TGTGCCAGCAGCTTAGGAGGGGCACTCTACAATGAGCAGTTCTTC.

V and J are TRBV27 and TRBJ1-5, with D possibly being TRBD1 (5 bases). Germline V lookup: CDR1 MNHEY, CDR2 SMNVEV (reference sequence). This CDR3 has 16 amino acids. V was pared by 1 base and J by 2 bases, with 12 bases between. CDR3 sequence: CASSLYGHDRNQPQHF. DNA of the CDR3: TGTGCCAGCAGTTTATATGGACACGACCGCAATCAGCCCCAGCATTTT.

This chain connects TRBV4-1 to TRBJ2-1; no reliable D call. The CDR3 is made up of 12 amino acids. Looked up from germline, CDR1 is MGHRA and CDR2 is YSYEKL. V was cut by 6 bases and J by 10 bases, with 13 bases left in between. The CDR3 DNA is TGCGCCAGCAGAAAAGGGATGGGAGAGCAGTTCTTC. Its translation: CASRKGMGEQFF.

This chain joins TRBV9 and TRBJ2-1, with 12 bases that match TRBD2. The germline V gene has CDR1 SGDLS and CDR2 YYNGEE. The CDR3 is made up of 15 amino acids. With 3 bases clipped from V and 9 bases from J, the junction kept 7 bases outside the gene matches. The CDR3 loop is CASSARLAGVAEQFF. Written as DNA, the CDR3 is TGTGCCAGCAGCGCCCGACTAGCGGGAGTGGCTGAGCAGTTCTTC.

In DNA form, the CDR3 reads TGTGCCAGCAGTTTAGGAGGGGATGAGCAGTTCTTC. Encoded protein: CASSLGGDEQFF. The chain carries TRBV27 and TRBJ2-1, with a tentative D call TRBD2 (6 bases). In germline, CDR1 is MNHEY, CDR2 SMNVEV (reference sequence). This CDR3 comprises 12 residues. Trimming cost V 2 bases and J 8 bases, with 7 bases left between them.

This clone was found a few times. DNA for the CDR3: TGTGCCACCGGGACAGGGGGCACTGAAGCTTTCTTT. Its protein product is CATGTGGTEAFF. The chain recombines TRBV10-3 with TRBJ1-1; 11 nucleotides line up with TRBD1. The CDR3 runs 12 residues. Germline-derived CDR1 and CDR2 are ENHRY and SYGVKD. J gave up 4 bases and V 10 bases, and 2 bases lay outside the gene matches.

V usage is TRBV7-9 and J usage is TRBJ2-1, with 9 bases fitting TRBD2. This CDR3 has 14 amino acids. V gave up 11 bases and J gave up 3 bases; unmatched junction bases: 8. CDR1 is SEHNR and CDR2 is FQNEAQ in the germline V gene (reference sequence). The CDR3 nucleotides read TGTGCCGATGGGAATAGCGGGAGCTACAATGAGCAGTTCTTC. Translating gives CADGNSGSYNEQFF.